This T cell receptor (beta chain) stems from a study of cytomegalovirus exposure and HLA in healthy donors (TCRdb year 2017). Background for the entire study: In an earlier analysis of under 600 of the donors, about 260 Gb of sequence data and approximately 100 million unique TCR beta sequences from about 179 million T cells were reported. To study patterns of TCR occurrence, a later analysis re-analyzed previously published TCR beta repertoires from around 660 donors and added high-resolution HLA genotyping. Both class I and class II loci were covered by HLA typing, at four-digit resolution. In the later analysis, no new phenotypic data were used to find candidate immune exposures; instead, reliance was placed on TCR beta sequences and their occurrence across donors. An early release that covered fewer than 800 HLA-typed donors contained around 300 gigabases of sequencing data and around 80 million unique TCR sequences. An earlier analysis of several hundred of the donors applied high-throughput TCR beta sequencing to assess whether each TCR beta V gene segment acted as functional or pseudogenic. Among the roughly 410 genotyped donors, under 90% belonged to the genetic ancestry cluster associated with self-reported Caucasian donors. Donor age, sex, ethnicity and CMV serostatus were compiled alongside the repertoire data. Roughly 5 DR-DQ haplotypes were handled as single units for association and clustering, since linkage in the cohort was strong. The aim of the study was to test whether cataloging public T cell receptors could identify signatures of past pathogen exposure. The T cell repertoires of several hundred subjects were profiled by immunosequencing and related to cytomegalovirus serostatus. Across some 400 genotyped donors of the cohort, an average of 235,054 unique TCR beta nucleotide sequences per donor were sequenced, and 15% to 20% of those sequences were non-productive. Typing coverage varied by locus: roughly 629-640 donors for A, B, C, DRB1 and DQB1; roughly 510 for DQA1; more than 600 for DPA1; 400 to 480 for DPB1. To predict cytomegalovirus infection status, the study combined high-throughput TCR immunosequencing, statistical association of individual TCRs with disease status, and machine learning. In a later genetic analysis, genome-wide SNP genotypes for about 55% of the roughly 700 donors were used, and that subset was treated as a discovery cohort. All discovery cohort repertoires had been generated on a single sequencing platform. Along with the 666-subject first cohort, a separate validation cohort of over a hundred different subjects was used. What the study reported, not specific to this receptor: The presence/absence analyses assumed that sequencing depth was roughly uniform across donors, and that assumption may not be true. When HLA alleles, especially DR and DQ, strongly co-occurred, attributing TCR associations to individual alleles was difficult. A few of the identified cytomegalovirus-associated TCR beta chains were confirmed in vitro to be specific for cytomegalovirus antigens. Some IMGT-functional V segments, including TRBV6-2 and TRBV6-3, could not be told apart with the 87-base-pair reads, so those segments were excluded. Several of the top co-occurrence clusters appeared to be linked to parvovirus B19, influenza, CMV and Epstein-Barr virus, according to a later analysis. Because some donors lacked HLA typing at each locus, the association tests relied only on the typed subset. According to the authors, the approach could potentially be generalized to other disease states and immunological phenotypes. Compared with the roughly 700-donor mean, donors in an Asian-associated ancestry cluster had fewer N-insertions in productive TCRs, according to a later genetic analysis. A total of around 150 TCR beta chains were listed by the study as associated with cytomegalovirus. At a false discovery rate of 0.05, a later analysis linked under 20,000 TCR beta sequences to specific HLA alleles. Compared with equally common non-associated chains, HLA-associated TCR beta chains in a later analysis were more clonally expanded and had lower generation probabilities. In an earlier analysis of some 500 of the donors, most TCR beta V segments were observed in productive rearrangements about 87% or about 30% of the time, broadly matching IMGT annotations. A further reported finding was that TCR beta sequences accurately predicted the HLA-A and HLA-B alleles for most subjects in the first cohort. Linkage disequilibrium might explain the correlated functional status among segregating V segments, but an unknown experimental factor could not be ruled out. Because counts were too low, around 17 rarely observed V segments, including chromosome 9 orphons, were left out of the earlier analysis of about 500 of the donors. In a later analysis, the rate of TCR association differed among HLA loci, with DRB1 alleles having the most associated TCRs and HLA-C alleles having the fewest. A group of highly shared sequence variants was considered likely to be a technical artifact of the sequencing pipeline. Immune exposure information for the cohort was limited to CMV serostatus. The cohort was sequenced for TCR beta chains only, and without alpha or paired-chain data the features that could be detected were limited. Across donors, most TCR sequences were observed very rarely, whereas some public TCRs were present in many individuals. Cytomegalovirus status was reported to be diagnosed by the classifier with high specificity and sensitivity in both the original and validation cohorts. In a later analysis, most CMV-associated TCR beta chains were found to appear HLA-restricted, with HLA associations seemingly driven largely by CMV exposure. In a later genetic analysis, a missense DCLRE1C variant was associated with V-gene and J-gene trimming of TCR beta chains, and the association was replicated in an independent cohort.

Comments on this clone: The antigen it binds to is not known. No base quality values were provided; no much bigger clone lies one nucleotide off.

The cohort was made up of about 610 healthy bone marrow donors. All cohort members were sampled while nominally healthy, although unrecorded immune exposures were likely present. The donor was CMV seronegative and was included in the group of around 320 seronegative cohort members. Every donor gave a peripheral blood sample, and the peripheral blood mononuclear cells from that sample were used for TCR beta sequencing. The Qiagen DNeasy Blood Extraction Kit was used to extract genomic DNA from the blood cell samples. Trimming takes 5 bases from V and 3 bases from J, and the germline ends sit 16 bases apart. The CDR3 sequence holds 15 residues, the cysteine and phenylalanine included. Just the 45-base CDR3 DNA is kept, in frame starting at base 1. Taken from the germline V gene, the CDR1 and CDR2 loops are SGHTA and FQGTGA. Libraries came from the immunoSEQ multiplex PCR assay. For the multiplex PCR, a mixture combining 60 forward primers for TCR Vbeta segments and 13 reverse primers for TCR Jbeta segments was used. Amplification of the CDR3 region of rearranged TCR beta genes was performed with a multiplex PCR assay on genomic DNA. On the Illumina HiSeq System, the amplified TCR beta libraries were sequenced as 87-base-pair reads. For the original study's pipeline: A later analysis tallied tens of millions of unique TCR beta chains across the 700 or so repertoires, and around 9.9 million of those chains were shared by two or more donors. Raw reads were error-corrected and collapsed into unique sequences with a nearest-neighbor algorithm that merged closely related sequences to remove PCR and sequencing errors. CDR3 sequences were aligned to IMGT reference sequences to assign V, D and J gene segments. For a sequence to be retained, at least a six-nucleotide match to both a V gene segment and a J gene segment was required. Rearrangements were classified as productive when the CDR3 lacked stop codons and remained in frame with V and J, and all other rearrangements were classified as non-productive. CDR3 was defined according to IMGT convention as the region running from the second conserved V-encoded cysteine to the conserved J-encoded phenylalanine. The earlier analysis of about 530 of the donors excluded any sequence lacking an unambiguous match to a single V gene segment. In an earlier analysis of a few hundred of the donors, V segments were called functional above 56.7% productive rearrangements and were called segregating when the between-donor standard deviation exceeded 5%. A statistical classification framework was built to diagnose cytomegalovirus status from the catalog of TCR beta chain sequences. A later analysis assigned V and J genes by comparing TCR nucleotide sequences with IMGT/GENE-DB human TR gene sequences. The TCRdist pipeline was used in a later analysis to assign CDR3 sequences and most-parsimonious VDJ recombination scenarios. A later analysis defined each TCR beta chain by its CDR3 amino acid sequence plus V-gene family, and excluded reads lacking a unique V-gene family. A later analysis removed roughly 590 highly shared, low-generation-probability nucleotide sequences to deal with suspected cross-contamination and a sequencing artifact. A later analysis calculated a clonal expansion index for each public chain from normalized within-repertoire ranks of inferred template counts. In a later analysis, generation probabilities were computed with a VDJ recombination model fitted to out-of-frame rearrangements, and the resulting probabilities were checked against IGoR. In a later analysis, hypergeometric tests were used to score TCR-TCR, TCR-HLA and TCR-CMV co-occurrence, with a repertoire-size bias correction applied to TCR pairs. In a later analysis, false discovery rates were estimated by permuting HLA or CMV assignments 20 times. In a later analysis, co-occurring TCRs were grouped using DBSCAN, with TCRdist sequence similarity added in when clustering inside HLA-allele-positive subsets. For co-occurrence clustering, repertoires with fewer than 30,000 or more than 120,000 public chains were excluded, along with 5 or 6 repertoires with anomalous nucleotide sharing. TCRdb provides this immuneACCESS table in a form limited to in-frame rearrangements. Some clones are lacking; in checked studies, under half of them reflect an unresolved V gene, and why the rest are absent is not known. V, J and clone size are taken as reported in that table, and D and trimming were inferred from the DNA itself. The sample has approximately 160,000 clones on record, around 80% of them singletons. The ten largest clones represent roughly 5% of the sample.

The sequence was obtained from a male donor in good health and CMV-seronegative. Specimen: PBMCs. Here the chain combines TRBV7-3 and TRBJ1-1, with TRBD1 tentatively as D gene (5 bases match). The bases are TGTGCCAGCAGCCAAAAGCAGGGTAGGGACACTGAAGCTTTCTTT. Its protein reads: CASSQKQGRDTEAFF.